This T cell receptor beta chain was recorded in a study of cytomegalovirus exposure and HLA in healthy donors. V lost 3 bases and J lost 3; bases outside the gene matches: 12. The CDR3 covers 18 residues. The germline CDR1 and CDR2 sequences are SEHNR and FQNEAQ (reference sequence). It was with 60 Vbeta and 13 Jbeta primers that the PCR ran. Clones were read by immunoSEQ multiplex PCR, and TCRdb kept only the in-frame ones, dropping some. Reported are some 180,000 clones; the ten largest clones contain 6.5%. Broader study findings: As immune exposure information, only CMV serostatus was available.

On this clone itself: Its target is unknown.

This receptor was identified in a man aged 30-40 years in good health and CMV-seronegative. The rearrangement joins TRBV7-9 to TRBJ1-2, with 11 bases that match TRBD1. Sample: PBMCs. The CDR3 reads CASSLGTGGRGDDYGYTF. DNA for the CDR3: TGTGCCAGCAGCTTGGGGACAGGGGGAAGGGGTGACGACTATGGCTACACCTTC.